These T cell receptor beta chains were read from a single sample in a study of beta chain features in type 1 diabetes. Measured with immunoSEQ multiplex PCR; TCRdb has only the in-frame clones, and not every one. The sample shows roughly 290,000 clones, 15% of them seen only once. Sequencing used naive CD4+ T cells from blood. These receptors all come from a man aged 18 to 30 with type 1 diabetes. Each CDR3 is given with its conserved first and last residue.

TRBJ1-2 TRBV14 CASSPLGGGTRGYTF
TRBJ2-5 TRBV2 CASSVLGGPLQETQYF
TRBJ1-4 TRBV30 CAWSVSQGANNEKLFF
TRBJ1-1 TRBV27 CASIGRSVPEAFF
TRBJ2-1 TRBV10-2 CASSERVAGQFF
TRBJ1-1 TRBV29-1 CSVAYRGPMNTEAFF
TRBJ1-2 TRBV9 CASSVGTLVDYGYTF
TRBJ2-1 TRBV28 CASSLTTGGRNEQFF
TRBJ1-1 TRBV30 CAWGQMNTEAFF
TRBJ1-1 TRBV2 CASSVMDSRTEAFF
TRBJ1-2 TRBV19 CASSMAGGYGYTF
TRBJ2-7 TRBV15 CATSRDRAGAPYEQYF
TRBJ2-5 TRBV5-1 CASSPQGARETQYF
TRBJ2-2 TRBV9 CASSVLTFSANTGELFF
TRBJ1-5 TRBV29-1 CSVRTGSNQPQHF
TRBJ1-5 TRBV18 CASSQGGVDQPQHF
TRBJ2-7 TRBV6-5 CASSRARVHHEQYF
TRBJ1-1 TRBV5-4 CASSLALRGTEAFF
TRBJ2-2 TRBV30 CAWEQNTGELFF
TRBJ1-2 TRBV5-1 CASSFWTGGISGYGYTF
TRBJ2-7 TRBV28 CASSLRTSTYEQYF
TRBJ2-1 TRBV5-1 CASSLLIHNEQFF
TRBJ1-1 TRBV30 CAWSGASSEAFF
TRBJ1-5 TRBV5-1 CASSLGEGHQPQHF
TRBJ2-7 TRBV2 CASSVDISYEQYF
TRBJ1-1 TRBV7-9 CASSPRTGMATEAFF
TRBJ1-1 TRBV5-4 CASSPGVMDTEAFF
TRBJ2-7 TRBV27 CASSVQGAGYEQYF
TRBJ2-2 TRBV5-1 CASSLPRRLAANTGELFF
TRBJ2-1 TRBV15 CATSARGVADEQFF
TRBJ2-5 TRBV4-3 CASSQGQTPMETQYF
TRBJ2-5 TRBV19 CASTTTVGQETQYF
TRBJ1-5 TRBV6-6 CASSSIQGRTQPQHF
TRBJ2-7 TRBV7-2 CASSSGTSGAYEQYF
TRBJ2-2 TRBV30 CAWSRGGGNTGELFF
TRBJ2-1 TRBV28 CASRREAAYNEQFF
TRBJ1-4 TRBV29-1 CSYRGWDEKLFF
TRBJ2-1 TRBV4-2 CASSPQTSGNNEQFF
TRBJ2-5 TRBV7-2 CASSLNWQVKETQYF
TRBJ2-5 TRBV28 CASSSLASGQETQYF
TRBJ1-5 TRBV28 CASSSGYQPQHF
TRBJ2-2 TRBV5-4 CASSRDSSGELFF
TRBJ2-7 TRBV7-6 CASSSYRGYEQYF
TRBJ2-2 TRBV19 CASTSGRGTGELFF
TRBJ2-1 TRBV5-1 CASSSGLAGNEQFF
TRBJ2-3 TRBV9 CASSVSGGSTDTQYF
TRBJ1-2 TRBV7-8 CASSLKILPYGYTF
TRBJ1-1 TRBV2 CASSEGQYTEAFF
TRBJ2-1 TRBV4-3 CASSPGQGNNEQFF
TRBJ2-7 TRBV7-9 CASSLGGGQGYYEQYF
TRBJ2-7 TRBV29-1 CSVALAGGSYEQYF
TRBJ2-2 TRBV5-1 CASRDPGDTGELFF
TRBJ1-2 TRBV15 CATSRDLGKGQGTSDLYGYTF
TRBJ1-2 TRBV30 CAWIGGQVHGYTF
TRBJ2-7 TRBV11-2 CASSFSSGSTYEQYF
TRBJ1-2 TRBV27 CASSLAFTGANYGYTF
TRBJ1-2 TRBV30 CASTPGNLGYGYTF
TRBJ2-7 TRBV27 CASSLLGTSGYEQYF